The 25 T cell receptor beta chains in this list originate from one sample, sequenced in a study of identical twins (dated by TCRdb to about 2016). Receptors were amplified or captured by 5' RACE. Sequencing used an Illumina HiSeq 2000. Using fastp trimming at Q25 and MiXCR clonotype assembly, TCRdb reanalyzed the public sequencing data and kept in-frame beta chains. Every distinct CDR3 protein forms one entry, paired with its most common genes and DNA. In this sample the table shows fewer than 650,000 distinct CDR3 sequences, 9.5% to 10% of which occur a single time. The top ten constitute around 3% of the sample. These same data were also listed under a study on yellow fever vaccine responses in identical twins.

The material sequenced was PBMCs. These receptors were obtained from a woman aged 18-29 years in good health.

This clonotype was counted a few times. V is TRBV12-3 or TRBV12-4 and J is TRBJ2-7, with 11 bases matching TRBD2. V lost 6 bases and J lost 5; bases outside the gene matches: 6. This CDR3 has 14 amino acids. This CDR3 is CASSYGLAGNEQYF. The CDR3 bases are TGTGCCAGCAGCTATGGACTAGCGGGCAACGAGCAGTACTTC.

There are many counts of this clonotype. The J gene is TRBJ2-7, the V gene TRBV7-9; TRBD2 might be the D (6 bases). The germline V and J ends were trimmed by 0 bases and 3 bases, with 18 bases remaining between them. The CDR3 is 17 amino acids. Germline values: CDR1 SEHNR, CDR2 FQNEAQ (reference sequence). The CDR3 coding sequence is TGTGCCAGCAGCTTAGCCTCATGGGCGGGACCTAACTACGAGCAGTACTTC. It codes for CASSLASWAGPNYEQYF.

The chain employs TRBV4-3 and TRBJ2-1, with TRBD2 identical over 15 bases. The CDR3 runs to 16 residues. Trimming removed 2 bases from V and 7 bases from J; junction bases left unmatched: 3. CDR1 and CDR2 (germline): LGHNA, YSLEER. The chain's CDR3 is CASSQRTSGRGNEQFF. The CDR3 region has the DNA TGCGCCAGCAGCCAAAGGACTAGCGGGAGGGGTAATGAGCAGTTCTTC.

This clonotype was observed a handful of times. This chain joins TRBV15 and TRBJ1-2, with D maybe TRBD1 (6 bases). The CDR3 spans 16 residues. CDR1 and CDR2 from the germline V gene are LNHNV and YYDKDF (reference sequence). The V end lost 6 bases, the J end lost 0 bases, and 17 bases lay between the germline ends. The CDR3 coding sequence is TGTGCCACCAGGATGCAAGGGGGACGGACTAACTATGGCTACACCTTC. Translating it yields CATRMQGGRTNYGYTF.

The CDR3 here is CASRDPGQGVHEQYF. CDR3 nucleotides: TGTGCCAGCAGAGACCCGGGACAGGGGGTCCACGAGCAGTACTTC. The chain joins TRBV6-2 or TRBV6-3 to TRBJ2-7, with TRBD1 identical over 11 bases. This CDR3 contains 15 residues. J lost 5 bases, V lost 6 bases, and 9 bases had no gene match. Per germline, CDR1 MNHEY and CDR2 SVGEGT.

This clonotype came up a few times. The V and J genes are TRBV11-1 and TRBJ1-4; 9 positions agree with TRBD1. V shed 1 base and J 2 bases; nucleotides not matched to a gene: 8. Germline CDR1 SGHAT, CDR2 FQDESV (reference sequence). The CDR3 extends over 18 amino acids. The CDR3 coding sequence is TGTGCCAGCAGCTTAGGTCTACAGGGGGCGTTGACTAATGAAAAACTGTTTTTT. It encodes CASSLGLQGALTNEKLFF. Combining the CDR3 with reference TRBV11-1 and TRBJ1-4 gives the whole variable domain EAEVAQSPRYKITEKSQAVAFWCDPISGHATLYWYRQILGQGPELLVQFQDESVVDDSQLPKDRFSAERLKGVDSTLKIQPAELGDSAMYLCASSLGLQGALTNEKLFFGSGTQLSVL.

This clonotype was counted many times. The rearrangement joins TRBV10-3 to TRBJ1-4; D may be TRBD1 (5 bases). This CDR3 contains 15 residues. CDR1 ENHRY and CDR2 SYGVKD come from the germline V gene. The V end was cut by 4 bases, the J end by 0 bases, with 9 bases between. CDR3 sequence reads: CAISGGDSTNEKLFF. The CDR3 DNA follows: TGTGCCATCAGTGGAGGGGACTCAACTAATGAAAAACTGTTTTTT.

This rearrangement joins TRBV7-9 to TRBJ2-3; TRBD2 is a possible D gene (6 bases). The CDR3 runs to 15 residues. Per the germline V gene, CDR1 is SEHNR and CDR2 is FQNEAQ (reference sequence). Deletions cut 5 bases from V and 8 bases from J, with 20 bases between. In DNA, the CDR3 is TGTGCCAGCAGCCAATTCGGGGGTCACGAAGGTACGCAGTATTTT. Protein: CASSQFGGHEGTQYF.

This chain uses TRBV19 with TRBJ2-1; D is possibly TRBD1 or TRBD2 (6 bases each). The CDR3 is made up of 15 amino acids. The germline V gene encodes CDR1 LNHDA and CDR2 SQIVND (reference sequence). Trimming removed 11 bases from V and 7 bases from J, with 24 bases in between. CDR3 DNA: TGTGCCTCCGCGGGGCTGGGGGCGATCGTTAATGAGCAGTTCTTC. This gives the protein CASAGLGAIVNEQFF.

V usage is TRBV12-3 or TRBV12-4 and J usage is TRBJ2-1; 8 nucleotides align to TRBD1. V was clipped by 4 bases and J by 6 bases; unmatched bases: 8. The CDR3 length is 15 residues. The CDR3 coding sequence is TGTGCCAGCAGTTCGACAGGGGACGGTAGCAATGAGCAGTTCTTC. It codes for CASSSTGDGSNEQFF.

This clonotype was seen at least ten times. The V call is TRBV7-9, the J call TRBJ2-2; tentatively, D is TRBD2 (5 bases). The germline V gene encodes CDR1 SEHNR and CDR2 FQNEAQ (reference sequence). The CDR3 runs 13 residues. The V gene lost 5 bases and the J gene lost 4 bases, with 8 bases spanning the gap. The CDR3 sequence: CASSPRVTGELFF. The CDR3 coding sequence is TGTGCCAGCAGCCCGAGGGTCACCGGGGAGCTGTTTTTT.

This clonotype has just a few counts. The chain couples TRBV5-1 to TRBJ2-7; 9 bases agree with TRBD2. Looked up from germline, CDR1 is SGHRS and CDR2 is YFSETQ. The trim removed 4 bases at V and 3 bases at J, leaving 5 bases unmatched. The CDR3 extends over 14 amino acids. The CDR3 DNA follows: TGCGCCAGCAGCCCCTTACTAGCGGGCTACGAGCAGTACTTC. This sequence encodes CASSPLLAGYEQYF. The whole variable domain, remainder taken from reference TRBV5-1 and TRBJ2-7, is KAGVTQTPRYLIKTRGQQVTLSCSPISGHRSVSWYQQTPGQGLQFLFEYFSETQRNKGNFPGRFSGRQFSNSRSEMNVSTLELGDSALYLCASSPLLAGYEQYFGPGTRLTVT.

The V call is TRBV7-8, the J call TRBJ2-5, with D perhaps matching TRBD2 (5 bases). Trimming cost V 6 bases and J 2 bases, with 16 bases left between them. This CDR3 region has 15 residues. Germline-derived CDR1 and CDR2 are SGHVS and FQNEAQ. CDR3 bases: TGTGCCAGCAGTCAACACCGGGAAGTTCAAGAGACCCAGTACTTC. Protein sequence: CASSQHREVQETQYF.

The table lists this clonotype with many counts. This rearrangement joins TRBV3-1 to TRBJ2-5; D is unclear. The V and J ends lost 0 bases and 2 bases respectively, with 7 bases between them. The CDR3 is 14 residues long. CDR1 is LGHDT, CDR2 YNNKEL, per germline (reference sequence). The DNA of the CDR3 is TGTGCCAGCAGCCAAGAGGCTAGACAAGAGACCCAGTACTTC. This codes for CASSQEARQETQYF.

This chain joins TRBV29-1 and TRBJ2-1; TRBD2 matches at 14 bases. The trim removed 6 bases at V and 0 bases at J, leaving 10 bases unmatched. The CDR3 runs to 18 residues. CDR1 and CDR2 (germline): SQVTM, ANQGSEA. For the CDR3, the DNA is TGCAGCGTAGCAGGGACTAGCGGGAGAACTAGCTCCTACAATGAGCAGTTCTTC. It codes for CSVAGTSGRTSSYNEQFF.

The sample holds a few counts of this clonotype. The chain recombines TRBV6-1 with TRBJ2-1; TRBD2 agrees at 11 bases. This CDR3 comprises 16 residues. V trimming: 5 bases; J trimming: 7 bases; junction bases outside the gene matches: 10. Germline V gene data show CDR1 as MNHNS and CDR2 as SASEGT. The CDR3 region has the DNA TGTGCCAGCAGTAGTAAATCGGCTAGCGGGAGGAATGAGCAGTTCTTC. It yields the protein CASSSKSASGRNEQFF.

V usage is TRBV15 and J usage is TRBJ2-3, with TRBD1 matching 9 bases. The V and J ends lost 1 base and 6 bases, in that order; junction bases with no gene match: 8. CDR3 length: 16 amino acids. Germline CDR1 and CDR2: LNHNV and YYDKDF (reference sequence). CDR3 sequence reads: CATSRGGQGRADTQYF. The CDR3 nucleotides read TGTGCCACCAGCAGAGGGGGACAGGGAAGAGCGGATACGCAGTATTTT.

At least ten counts were recorded for this clonotype. V is TRBV7-9 and J is TRBJ2-7; the D gene could be TRBD1 or TRBD2 (5 bases each). The CDR3 sequence is 14 residues long. Germline assignment: CDR1 SEHNR and CDR2 FQNEAQ (reference sequence). The germline V and J ends were trimmed by 7 bases and 0 bases, with 13 bases remaining between them. The CDR3 sequence: CASNLEGRSYEQYF. The DNA of the CDR3 is TGTGCCAGCAACCTCGAGGGACGCTCCTACGAGCAGTACTTC.

The V and J genes are TRBV5-1 and TRBJ2-7, with a possible D match to TRBD1 (6 bases). CDR1 SGHRS and CDR2 YFSETQ come from the germline V gene. The CDR3 spans 15 residues. The V end was cut by 0 bases, the J end by 6 bases, with 16 bases between. The CDR3 here is CASSLGGPSLGEQYF. CDR3 nucleotide sequence: TGCGCCAGCAGCTTGGGGGGGCCCTCCCTCGGCGAGCAGTACTTC.

The chain has TRBV7-2 and TRBJ2-2, with TRBD2 matching 9 bases. Trimming cost V 2 bases and J 0 bases; bases outside gene matches: 4. This CDR3 has 17 amino acids. Germline loops: CDR1 SGHTA, CDR2 FQGNSA. In DNA form, the CDR3 reads TGTGCCAGCAGCTTAAGGCTAGCGGGGACGAACACCGGGGAGCTGTTTTTT. Its protein is CASSLRLAGTNTGELFF.

This clonotype turned up a few times. V and J are TRBV19 and TRBJ1-1; no firm D call. The germline gives CDR1 LNHDA, CDR2 SQIVND (reference sequence). The CDR3 contains 13 residues. V was pared by 3 bases and J by 1 base, with 6 bases between. The CDR3 loop is CASSIYGNTEAFF. CDR3 sequence (DNA): TGTGCCAGTAGTATCTACGGGAACACTGAAGCTTTCTTT.

This clonotype was counted only a few times. This rearrangement joins TRBV12-3 or TRBV12-4 to TRBJ1-5, with no clear D. This CDR3 region has 15 residues. The V end lost 3 bases, the J end lost 2 bases, and 11 bases lay between the germline ends. The CDR3 loop is CASSFNLGRNQPQHF. DNA for the CDR3: TGTGCCAGCAGTTTCAATTTAGGGCGCAATCAGCCCCAGCATTTT.

This clonotype came up a few times. The V and J genes are TRBV29-1 and TRBJ2-7; a weak D match, TRBD1 (8 bases). This CDR3 is built from 11 residues. Germline CDR1 is SQVTM and CDR2 is ANQGSEA. Between the trimmed V and J ends, which lost 5 bases and 7 bases, there was a span of 12 bases. The CDR3 is CSVHRGGEQYF. The CDR3 bases are TGCAGCGTTCACAGGGGGGGTGAGCAGTACTTC.

This chain links TRBV30 with TRBJ1-3; possible D gene TRBD1, 5 bases. Germline loops: CDR1 GTSNPN, CDR2 SVGIG (reference sequence). The CDR3 is 15 residues long. Trimming left V 0 bases short and J 4 bases short, with 13 bases between. The CDR3 region is CAWSVGQGIGNTIYF. The CDR3 DNA is TGTGCCTGGAGTGTTGGTCAGGGTATAGGAAACACCATATATTTT.

Relative to its sample, this clonotype is medium-sized (0.01 to 0.1%). V is TRBV29-1 and J is TRBJ2-7; possible D gene TRBD2, 5 bases. Per the germline V gene, CDR1 is SQVTM and CDR2 is ANQGSEA. Trimming cost V 2 bases and J 7 bases, with 15 bases left between them. This CDR3 contains 13 residues. The CDR3, as DNA: TGCAGCGTTGAATTGGGAGACCGCGGGGAGCAGTACTTC. The encoded protein is CSVELGDRGEQYF.